These 32 T cell receptor beta chains came from one sample sequenced in a study of a mutant IDH1 vaccine in newly diagnosed glioma (TCRdb year 2021). The library was built by means of the immunoSEQ multiplex PCR assay. As stored in TCRdb, this immuneACCESS dataset retains in-frame rearrangements with V and J assigned. A fraction of the clones does not appear; measured against another copy, unresolved V genes explain less than half of the discrepancy, and the remainder lacks a known reason. In this sample the table shows about 56,000 clones, less than 90% of which occur a single time. The ten largest make up 1.5% to 2% of the sample. These receptors' targets are unknown. The sample's time point label is to be understood as: week 35, safety follow-up. Every vaccine dose consisted of 300 ug of a 20-mer mutant IDH1 peptide in Montanide, administered subcutaneously together with topical imiquimod. Material: PBMCs, obtained from a glioma patient whose treatment included an IDH1 peptide vaccine. Receptors originate from a man aged 40-49 years with glioma.

V gene TRBV6-5 combines with J gene TRBJ2-7; 12 nucleotides align to TRBD2. Germline V gene lookup returns CDR1 MNHEY and CDR2 SVGAGI. Trimming removed 5 bases from V and 3 bases from J; junction bases left unmatched: 2. The CDR3 sequence is 14 residues long. Here the CDR3 reads CASSKTSGGYEQYF. The CDR3 region has the DNA TGTGCCAGCAGTAAGACTAGCGGGGGCTACGAGCAGTACTTC.

This sequence joins TRBV10-3 and TRBJ1-1, with 7 bases fitting TRBD1. The V and J ends lost 6 bases and 7 bases, in that order; junction bases with no gene match: 11. This CDR3 comprises 14 residues. The germline V gene encodes CDR1 ENHRY and CDR2 SYGVKD. CDR3 region: CAIREPGQTIEAFF. The DNA for the CDR3 is TGTGCCATCAGGGAACCGGGACAGACCATTGAAGCTTTCTTT.

This sequence joins TRBV7-8 and TRBJ2-5; D call uncertain. V gave up 5 bases and J gave up 1 base, with 11 bases separating them. Germline values: CDR1 SGHVS, CDR2 FQNEAQ. This CDR3 contains 14 residues. The CDR3 spells CASSKSVAQETQYF. For the CDR3, the DNA is TGTGCCAGCAGCAAATCGGTTGCCCAAGAGACCCAGTACTTC.

The V gene is TRBV19, the J gene TRBJ1-4, with D possibly matching TRBD1 (6 bases). The CDR3 spans 11 residues. Germline V lookup: CDR1 LNHDA, CDR2 SQIVND (reference sequence). V was cut by 10 bases and J by 12 bases, with 15 bases left in between. The CDR3 here is CATTTGIELFF. DNA for the CDR3: TGTGCCACGACAACAGGGATCGAACTGTTTTTT.

This clone was counted between two and nine times. The rearrangement joins TRBV19 to TRBJ1-1; the D is unclear. V shed 5 bases and J shed 4 bases, with 8 bases lying between them. This CDR3 region has 12 residues. Germline CDR1 LNHDA, CDR2 SQIVND (reference sequence). The CDR3 is CASSDRATEAFF. The CDR3 coding sequence is TGTGCCAGTAGTGACCGGGCCACTGAAGCTTTCTTT.

Turning to this clone: The junction differs from germline at one of its ends, possibly a read error. This sequence joins TRBV5-5 and TRBJ1-2, with 7 bases lining up with TRBD1. Germline CDR1 is SGHKS and CDR2 is YYEKEE (reference sequence). The CDR3 totals 12 residues. The CDR3 spells CASSLGQPKTLF. CDR3 nucleotides: TGTGCCAGCAGCCTGGGACAGCCCAAGACGCTCTTC.

This sequence joins TRBV25-1 and TRBJ1-2, with D possibly matching TRBD1 (5 bases). V lost 9 bases and J lost 5, with 10 bases in between. The CDR3 is 11 residues long. Germline V gives CDR1 MGHDK, CDR2 SYGVNS. Written as DNA, the CDR3 is TGTGCCAGTGGATCAGGGTATGGCTACACCTTC. Amino acids: CASGSGYGYTF.

The chain employs TRBV29-1 and TRBJ2-3; D gene ambiguous. Trimming shortened V by 8 bases and J by 5 bases, and 11 bases separated the two germline ends. The CDR3 length is 11 residues. Germline assignment: CDR1 SQVTM and CDR2 ANQGSEA. For the CDR3, the DNA is TGCAGCTCCTTGCAAGGAGATACGCAGTATTTT. Translating gives CSSLQGDTQYF.

V is TRBV4-1 and J is TRBJ2-7, with D maybe TRBD2 (6 bases). The CDR3 length is 14 residues. The germline V gene has CDR1 MGHRA and CDR2 YSYEKL. Trimming stripped 4 bases from V and 0 bases from J, with 10 bases between. CDR3 DNA sequence: TGCGCCAGCAGCCCAACGCGGGGCTCCTACGAGCAGTACTTC. Its translation is CASSPTRGSYEQYF.

The V and J genes are TRBV4-1 and TRBJ2-7, with D perhaps TRBD1 (5 bases). V was pared by 4 bases and J by 0 bases, with 13 bases between. CDR3 size: 15 residues. CDR1 MGHRA and CDR2 YSYEKL come from the germline V gene. The CDR3 sequence: CASSPIPTDSYEQYF. Written as DNA, the CDR3 is TGCGCCAGCAGCCCAATTCCGACAGACTCCTACGAGCAGTACTTC.

The rearrangement uses TRBV5-1 and TRBJ2-1; a possible D gene is TRBD2 (6 bases). Germline loops: CDR1 SGHRS, CDR2 YFSETQ. This CDR3 has 13 amino acids. Trimming took off 4 bases at V and 12 bases at J, with 17 bases between the two ends. Here the CDR3 reads CASSTTTSRTQFF. The DNA of the CDR3 is TGCGCCAGCAGCACCACGACTAGTCGAACGCAGTTCTTC.

This clone appeared a single time. The rearrangement uses TRBV6-5 and TRBJ1-5; maybe TRBD1 (5 bases). In germline, CDR1 is MNHEY, CDR2 SVGAGI. Between the trimmed V and J ends, which lost 6 bases and 4 bases, there was a span of 16 bases. CDR3 length: 15 residues. The CDR3 here is CASSQGPGGNQPQHF. The CDR3 region has the DNA TGTGCCAGCAGCCAGGGTCCCGGGGGAAATCAGCCCCAGCATTTT.

The J gene is TRBJ1-1, the V gene TRBV6-5, with TRBD1 matching over 8 bases. The CDR3 has 14 residues. The junction had 5 bases not matched to a gene; V was cut back by 4 bases and J by 4 bases. The germline V gene has CDR1 MNHEY and CDR2 SVGAGI. The CDR3 DNA is TGTGCCAGCAGTTCACAGGGGGGACGCACTGAAGCTTTCTTT. It specifies CASSSQGGRTEAFF.

The chain links TRBV5-6 to TRBJ2-5, with TRBD2 as a possible D gene (6 bases). V gave up 4 bases and J gave up 7 bases, with 23 bases separating them. The CDR3 is 16 residues long. Per the germline V gene, CDR1 is SGHDT and CDR2 is YYEEEE. CDR3 coding DNA: TGTGCCAGCAGCCTCGGGACTTACGCGGCCGGGGGGACCCAGTACTTC. It codes for CASSLGTYAAGGTQYF.

V is TRBV27 and J is TRBJ2-1; 10 nucleotides line up with TRBD1. V lost 6 bases and J lost 9; bases outside the gene matches: 11. The CDR3 contains 15 residues. The V gene's germline CDR1 is MNHEY and CDR2 SMNVEV (reference sequence). CDR3 amino acids: CASRPGTGVMGEQFF. In nucleotides, the CDR3 is TGTGCCAGCAGACCCGGGACAGGGGTGATGGGTGAGCAGTTCTTC.

This clone was detected once. The chain combines TRBV7-2 with TRBJ2-3, with D unresolved. Per germline, CDR1 SGHTA and CDR2 FQGNSA. The CDR3 has 17 residues. V was clipped by 5 bases and J by 2 bases, with 20 bases between them. The CDR3 DNA sequence: TGTGCCAGCAGCCCCCCACCCGGCGGAGCTCCCACAGATACGCAGTATTTT. Encoded protein: CASSPPPGGAPTDTQYF.

The CDR3 sequence is CASSTSGNSGNTIYF. In DNA form, the CDR3 reads TGTGCCAGCAGCACCTCCGGGAACTCTGGAAACACCATATATTTT. J is TRBJ1-3 and V is TRBV9, with unresolved D. V lost 4 bases to trimming and J lost 0 bases, with 11 bases between them. Germline lookup yields CDR1 SGDLS and CDR2 YYNGEE. This CDR3 has 15 residues.

This clone was seen only once. V is TRBV5-5 and J is TRBJ2-7; 8 positions agree with TRBD1. The CDR3 is 15 residues long. J lost 3 bases, V lost 4 bases, and 9 bases had no gene match. In germline, CDR1 is SGHKS, CDR2 YYEKEE (reference sequence). The CDR3 sequence: CASSSPGTGIYEQYF. The CDR3 DNA reads TGTGCCAGCAGCAGTCCCGGGACAGGAATCTACGAGCAGTACTTC.

V and J are TRBV13 and TRBJ2-7; 7 positions agree with TRBD2. J lost 3 bases, V lost 2 bases, and 4 bases had no gene match. The CDR3 runs 14 residues. Germline CDR1 PRHDT, CDR2 FYEKMQ (reference sequence). The CDR3 sequence: CASSLSSSGYEQYF. As DNA, the CDR3 is TGTGCCAGCAGCTTAAGTTCTAGCGGCTACGAGCAGTACTTC. The whole variable domain, remainder taken from reference TRBV13 and TRBJ2-7, is AAGVIQSPRHLIKEKRETATLKCYPIPRHDTVYWYQQGPGQDPQFLISFYEKMQSDKGSIPDRFSAQQFSDYHSELNMSSLELGDSALYFCASSLSSSGYEQYFGPGTRLTVT.

This chain joins TRBV9 and TRBJ2-1; TRBD2 matches 8 bases. The CDR3 sequence is 15 residues long. The junction had 12 bases not matched to a gene; V was cut back by 4 bases and J by 9 bases. CDR1 SGDLS and CDR2 YYNGEE come from the germline V gene. This CDR3 is CASSTGGVAGPEQFF. CDR3 bases: TGTGCCAGCAGCACCGGAGGGGTAGCGGGACCTGAGCAGTTCTTC.

The chain employs TRBV5-1 and TRBJ2-3; the match to TRBD2 covers 15 bases. CDR1 is SGHRS and CDR2 is YFSETQ in the germline V gene. V dropped 4 bases and J dropped 2; count of bases not matched to a gene: 11. The CDR3 consists of 19 residues. The CDR3 DNA sequence: TGCGCCAGCAGCCCGGAGGGGACTAGCGGGAGGAGTGACACAGATACGCAGTATTTT. This codes for CASSPEGTSGRSDTDTQYF.

This clone was seen at least ten times. The chain couples TRBV6-1 to TRBJ1-1; TRBD1 agrees at 7 bases. V gave up 6 bases and J gave up 3 bases; unmatched junction bases: 7. This CDR3 is 14 amino acids long. Germline CDR1 reads MNHNS; CDR2 reads SASEGT. In nucleotides, the CDR3 is TGTGCCAGCAGCCGTAACAGGGGAGACACTGAAGCTTTCTTT. The encoded protein is CASSRNRGDTEAFF.

This clone was seen more than once but under ten times. The V call is TRBV7-8, the J call TRBJ2-5; D call uncertain. Germline assignment: CDR1 SGHVS and CDR2 FQNEAQ. The V end lost 2 bases, the J end lost 5 bases, and 15 bases lay between the germline ends. The CDR3 has 15 amino acids. The CDR3 DNA reads as TGTGCCAGCAGCTTAAGTCCTAACCGTAGGGAGACCCAGTACTTC. This gives the protein CASSLSPNRRETQYF.

The CDR3 DNA reads as TGTGCCAGCAGCGTAGTGGGGGCGTGGGACACTGAAGCTTTCTTT. It encodes CASSVVGAWDTEAFF. The rearrangement uses TRBV9 and TRBJ1-1; D might be TRBD1 (6 bases). The germline V and J ends were trimmed by 0 bases and 3 bases, with 12 bases remaining between them. CDR1 is SGDLS, CDR2 YYNGEE, per germline. The CDR3 runs 15 residues.

The chain recombines TRBV5-6 with TRBJ2-3; D ambiguous. Germline V gene lookup returns CDR1 SGHDT and CDR2 YYEEEE. The CDR3 spans 15 residues. V dropped 2 bases and J dropped 0 bases, with 10 bases sitting between them. CDR3 in DNA: TGTGCCAGCAGCTTTTTTAGTACTAGCACAGATACGCAGTATTTT. It translates to CASSFFSTSTDTQYF. The variable domain in full, with the rest retrieved from reference TRBV5-6 and TRBJ2-3, is DAGVTQSPTHLIKTRGQQVTLRCSPKSGHDTVSWYQQALGQGPQFIFQYYEEEERQRGNFPDRFSGHQFPNYSSELNVNALLLGDSALYLCASSFFSTSTDTQYFGPGTRLTVL.

In DNA, the CDR3 is TGTGCCAGCAGTGCCTCCTCGGGGACTAGGAGGTCGTTCTTC. Translation: CASSASSGTRRSFF. This chain links TRBV6-5 with TRBJ2-1, with TRBD2 matching over 8 bases. The CDR3 length is 14 residues. Germline assignment: CDR1 MNHEY and CDR2 SVGAGI. V gave up 5 bases and J gave up 15 bases; unmatched junction bases: 15.

V and J are TRBV28 and TRBJ1-2, with D unresolved. The CDR3 totals 14 residues. Per the germline V gene, CDR1 is MDHEN and CDR2 is SYDVKM. Trimming left V 7 bases short and J 0 bases short, with 12 bases between. The CDR3 DNA sequence: TGTGCCAGCAATATAAGGACGGCTAACTATGGCTACACCTTC. As protein: CASNIRTANYGYTF.

The chain uses TRBV7-9 and TRBJ2-7; no clear D gene. V lost 5 bases to trimming and J lost 4 bases, with 9 bases between them. This CDR3 has 12 amino acids. Germline CDR1 and CDR2: SEHNR and FQNEAQ (reference sequence). The CDR3 bases are TGTGCCAGCAGCGCAATGAGGTACGAGCAGTACTTC. Translating it yields CASSAMRYEQYF.

The chain has TRBV5-1 and TRBJ2-7, with TRBD2 matching over 12 bases. CDR1 SGHRS and CDR2 YFSETQ come from the germline V gene. This CDR3 is 14 amino acids long. V lost 5 bases to trimming and J lost 4 bases; unmatched junction nucleotides: 4. In DNA, the CDR3 is TGCGCCAGCAGGAAACTAGCGGGGGGTTACGAGCAGTACTTC. Amino acid sequence: CASRKLAGGYEQYF.

The CDR3 DNA follows: TGCGCCAGCAGCTTGGGGACTAGCGGGGGGGGTGAGCAGTTCTTC. Residues: CASSLGTSGGGEQFF. The V and J genes are TRBV5-1 and TRBJ2-1; 15 nucleotides align to TRBD2. V trimming: 0 bases; J trimming: 9 bases; junction bases outside the gene matches: 1. There are 15 residues in the CDR3. CDR1 is SGHRS and CDR2 is YFSETQ in the germline V gene.

This clone was observed a single time. The rearrangement links TRBV4-3 to TRBJ2-5, with D perhaps TRBD2 (6 bases). Trimming cost V 4 bases and J 2 bases, with 17 bases left between them. The CDR3 totals 16 residues. Germline CDR1 is LGHNA and CDR2 is YSLEER. CDR3 amino acids: CASSPEGADYQETQYF. The CDR3 DNA follows: TGCGCCAGCAGCCCCGAGGGTGCGGACTATCAAGAGACCCAGTACTTC.

The chain uses TRBV19 and TRBJ2-7; D is unclear. Germline V gene lookup returns CDR1 LNHDA and CDR2 SQIVND (reference sequence). CDR3 size: 15 residues. The germline V and J ends were trimmed by 2 bases and 2 bases, with 13 bases remaining between them. CDR3 protein: CASSITGSSTYEQYF. In DNA form, the CDR3 reads TGTGCCAGTAGTATAACGGGTTCATCCACCTACGAGCAGTACTTC.